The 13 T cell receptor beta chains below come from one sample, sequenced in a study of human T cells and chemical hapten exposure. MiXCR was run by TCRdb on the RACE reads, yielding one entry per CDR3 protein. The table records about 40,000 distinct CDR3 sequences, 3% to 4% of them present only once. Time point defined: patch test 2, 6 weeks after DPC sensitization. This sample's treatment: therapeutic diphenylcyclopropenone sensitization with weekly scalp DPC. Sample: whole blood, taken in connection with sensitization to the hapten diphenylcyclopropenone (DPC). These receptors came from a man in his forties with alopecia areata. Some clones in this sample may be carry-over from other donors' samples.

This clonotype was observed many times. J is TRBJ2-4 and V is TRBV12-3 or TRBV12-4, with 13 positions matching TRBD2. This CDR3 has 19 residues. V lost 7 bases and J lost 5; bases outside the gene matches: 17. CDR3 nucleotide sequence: TGTGCCAGCACCCCCTTCCCACTAGCGGGAGGGCCCGCCCAAAACATTCAGTACTTC. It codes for CASTPFPLAGGPAQNIQYF.

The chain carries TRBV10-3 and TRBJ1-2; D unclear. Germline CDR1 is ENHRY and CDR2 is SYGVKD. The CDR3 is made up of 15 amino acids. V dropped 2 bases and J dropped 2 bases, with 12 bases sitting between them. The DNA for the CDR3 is TGTGCCATCAGTGAGGGTGGCAATTGGAACTATGGCTACACCTTC. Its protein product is CAISEGGNWNYGYTF.

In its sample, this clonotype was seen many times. The chain's CDR3 is CASSYFSSGRATGELFF. The CDR3 nucleotides are TGTGCCAGCAGTTACTTCTCTAGCGGGAGGGCCACCGGGGAGCTGTTTTTT. The chain uses TRBV27 and TRBJ2-2; 12 nucleotides agree with TRBD2. V gave up 4 bases and J gave up 4 bases; unmatched junction bases: 7. The length of the CDR3 is 17 residues. From germline, CDR1 is MNHEY and CDR2 SMNVEV (reference sequence).

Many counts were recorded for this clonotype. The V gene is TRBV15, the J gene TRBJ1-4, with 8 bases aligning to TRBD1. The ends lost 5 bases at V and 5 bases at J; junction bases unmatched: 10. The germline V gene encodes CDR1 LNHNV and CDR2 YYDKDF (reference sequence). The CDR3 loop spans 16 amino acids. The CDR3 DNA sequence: TGTGCCACCAGCGGCTTTGGACAGGGCCGAAATGAAAAACTGTTTTTT. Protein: CATSGFGQGRNEKLFF. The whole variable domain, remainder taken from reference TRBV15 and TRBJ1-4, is DAMVIQNPRYQVTQFGKPVTLSCSQTLNHNVMYWYQQKSSQAPKLLFHYYDKDFNNEADTPDNFQSRRPNTSFCFLDIRSPGLGDTAMYLCATSGFGQGRNEKLFFGSGTQLSVL.

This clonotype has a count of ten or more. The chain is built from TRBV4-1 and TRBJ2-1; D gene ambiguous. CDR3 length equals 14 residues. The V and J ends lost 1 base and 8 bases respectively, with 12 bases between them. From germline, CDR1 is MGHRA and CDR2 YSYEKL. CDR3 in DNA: TGCGCCAGCAGCCAAGTGGGCCAGTCCGATGAGCAGTTCTTC. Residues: CASSQVGQSDEQFF.

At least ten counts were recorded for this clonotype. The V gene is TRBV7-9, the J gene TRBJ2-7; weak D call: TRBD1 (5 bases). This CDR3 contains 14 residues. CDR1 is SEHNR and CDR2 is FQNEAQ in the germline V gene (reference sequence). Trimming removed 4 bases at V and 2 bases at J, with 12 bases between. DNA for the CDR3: TGTGCCAGCAGCTCCTCGACAGCACCCTACGAGCAGTACTTC. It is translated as CASSSSTAPYEQYF. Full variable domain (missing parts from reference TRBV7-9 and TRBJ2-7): DTGVSQNPRHKITKRGQNVTFRCDPISEHNRLYWYRQTLGQGPEFLTYFQNEAQLEKSRLLSDRFSAERPKGSFSTLEIQRTEQGDSAMYLCASSSSTAPYEQYFGPGTRLTVT.

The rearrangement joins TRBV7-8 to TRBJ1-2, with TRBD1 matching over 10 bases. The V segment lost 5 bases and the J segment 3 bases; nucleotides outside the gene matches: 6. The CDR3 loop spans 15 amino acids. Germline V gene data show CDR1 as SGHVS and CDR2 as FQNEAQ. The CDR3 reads CASSHRDRGDYGYTF. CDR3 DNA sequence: TGTGCCAGCAGCCACCGGGACAGGGGCGACTATGGCTACACCTTC.

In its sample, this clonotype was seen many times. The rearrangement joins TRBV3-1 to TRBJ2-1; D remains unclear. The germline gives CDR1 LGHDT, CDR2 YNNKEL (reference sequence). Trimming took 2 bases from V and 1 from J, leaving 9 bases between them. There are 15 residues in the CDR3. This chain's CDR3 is CASSQRRQSYNEQFF. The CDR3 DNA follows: TGTGCCAGCAGCCAAAGGCGACAATCCTACAATGAGCAGTTCTTC.

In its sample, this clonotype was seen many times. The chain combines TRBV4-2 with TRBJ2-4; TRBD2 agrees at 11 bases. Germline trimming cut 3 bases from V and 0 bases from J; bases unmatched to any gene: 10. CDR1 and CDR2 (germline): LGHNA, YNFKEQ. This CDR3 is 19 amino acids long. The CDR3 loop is CASSQAIAGGQVAKNIQYF. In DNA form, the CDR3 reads TGTGCCAGCAGCCAGGCTATAGCGGGAGGGCAGGTAGCCAAAAACATTCAGTACTTC.

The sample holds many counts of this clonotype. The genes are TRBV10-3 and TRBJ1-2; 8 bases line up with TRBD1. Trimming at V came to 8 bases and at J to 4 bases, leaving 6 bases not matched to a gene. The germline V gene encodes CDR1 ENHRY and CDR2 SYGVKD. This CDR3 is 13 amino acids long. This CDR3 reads CAIADREGYGYTF. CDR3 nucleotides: TGTGCCATCGCGGACAGGGAAGGCTATGGCTACACCTTC.

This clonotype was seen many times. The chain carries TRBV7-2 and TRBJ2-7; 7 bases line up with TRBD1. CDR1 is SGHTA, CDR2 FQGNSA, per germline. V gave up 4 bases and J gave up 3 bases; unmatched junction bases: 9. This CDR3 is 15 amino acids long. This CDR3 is CASSSTGVWIYEQYF. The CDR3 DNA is TGTGCCAGCAGCTCTACAGGGGTATGGATCTACGAGCAGTACTTC.

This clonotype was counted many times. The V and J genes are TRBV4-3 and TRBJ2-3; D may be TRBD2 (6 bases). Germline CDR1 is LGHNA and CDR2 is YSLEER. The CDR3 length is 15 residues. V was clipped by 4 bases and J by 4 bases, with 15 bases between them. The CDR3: CASSLSQGGPDTQYF. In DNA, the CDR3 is TGCGCCAGCAGCCTCTCCCAGGGAGGACCAGATACGCAGTATTTT.

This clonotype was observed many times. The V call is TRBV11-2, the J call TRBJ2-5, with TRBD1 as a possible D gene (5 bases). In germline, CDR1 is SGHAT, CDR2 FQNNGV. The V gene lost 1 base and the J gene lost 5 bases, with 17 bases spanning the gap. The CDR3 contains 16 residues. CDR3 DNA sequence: TGTGCCAGCAGCTTAGGCCAGGGCCGTCTGAGCGAGACCCAGTACTTC. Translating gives CASSLGQGRLSETQYF.